The clone carrying this T cell receptor (beta chain) has more than one count but fewer than ten. What it binds is not known. The PCR contained 60 Vbeta and 13 Jbeta primers. Sequencing used immunoSEQ multiplex PCR; TCRdb keeps in-frame clones, though not all of them. The sample shows fewer than 150,000 clones, about three quarters of them seen only once. This specimen comes from a study of cytomegalovirus exposure and HLA in healthy donors. Study observations and caveats: Other equally common chains were less clonally expanded than HLA-associated TCR beta chains, a later analysis showed.

The receptor was isolated from a young woman in good health and CMV-seronegative. Sequencing input: PBMCs.

CDR3 loop: CASSQTWNEQFF. The CDR3 bases are TGTGCCAGCAGCCAGACATGGAATGAGCAGTTCTTC. The chain combines TRBV5-6 with TRBJ2-1; D is unresolved. Germline V lookup: CDR1 SGHDT, CDR2 YYEEEE. This CDR3 comprises 12 residues. With 4 bases removed from V and 7 bases from J, the gap between germline ends came to 9 bases.